A selection of T cell receptor beta chains follows, all from one sample in a study of neurological immune-mediated disorders. One entry per CDR3 protein results from TCRdb running MiXCR on the 5' RACE reads. Among roughly 98,000 distinct CDR3 sequences, over 10% were seen once, and the ten largest hold approximately 5%. Sequencing input: PBMCs. The receptors derive from a female donor with HTLV-1-associated myelopathy (HAM/TSP). Both conserved end residues are part of each CDR3. The D gene is left open where the match is weak. Clone size is stated in some rows and not others, as once, few, many or a class when expanded.

v_gene,d_gene,abundance,j_gene,CDR3aa,CDR3nt
TRBV5-1,-,many,TRBJ2-3,CASSSRGDTQYF,TGCGCCAGCAGCTCCAGGGGTGATACGCAGTATTTT
TRBV2,-,-,TRBJ2-7,CANSEGSYEQYF,TGTGCCAACAGTGAAGGCTCCTACGAGCAGTACTTC
TRBV18,TRBD2,many,TRBJ2-1,CASSRLAGDYNEQFF,TGTGCCAGCTCCCGTCTAGCGGGGGACTACAATGAGCAGTTCTTC
TRBV12-3/TRBV12-4,-,few,TRBJ2-7,CASSYRDFYEQYF,TGTGCCAGCAGTTACCGGGACTTCTACGAGCAATACTTC
TRBV2,-,many,TRBJ1-1,CASSERDRAAEAFF,TGTGCCAGCAGTGAAAGGGACCGAGCGGCTGAAGCTTTCTTT
TRBV5-8,TRBD1,-,TRBJ1-1,CASSFVPGQGAGTEAFF,TGTGCTAGCAGCTTTGTTCCGGGACAGGGAGCGGGCACTGAAGCTTTCTTT
TRBV15,-,many,TRBJ2-6,CATSSRSGANVLTF,TGTGCTACCAGCAGCCGCTCTGGGGCCAACGTCCTGACTTTC
TRBV15,-,many,TRBJ2-7,CATSRKEGYEQYF,TGTGCTACCAGCAGGAAAGAGGGGTACGAGCAGTACTTC
TRBV10-3,-,many,TRBJ1-3,CAISAVVGQFSGNTIYF,TGTGCCATCAGTGCGGTGGTTGGGCAGTTCTCTGGAAACACCATATATTTT
TRBV5-1,TRBD1,few,TRBJ2-1,CASSLGQGIGEQFF,TGCGCCAGCAGCTTGGGACAGGGTATTGGTGAGCAGTTCTTC
TRBV19,-,-,TRBJ1-1,CASSIGAMNTEAFF,TGTGCCAGTAGTATTGGGGCTATGAACACTGAAGCTTTCTTT
TRBV5-1,TRBD1,many,TRBJ2-7,CASSRGGGQAYEQYF,TGCGCCAGCAGCAGAGGGGGCGGACAGGCCTACGAGCAGTACTTC
TRBV10-3,-,many,TRBJ2-7,CAISFPGSYEQYF,TGTGCCATCAGTTTTCCAGGGTCCTACGAGCAGTACTTC
TRBV12-3/TRBV12-4,-,many,TRBJ1-5,CASSSMGATSNQPQHF,TGTGCCAGCAGTAGTATGGGGGCGACTAGCAATCAGCCCCAGCATTTT
TRBV29-1,TRBD1,many,TRBJ2-4,CSQNRDRERGKNIQYF,TGCAGCCAGAACCGGGACAGGGAAAGGGGCAAAAACATTCAGTACTTC
TRBV28,-,few,TRBJ2-3,CASSSGTLGADTQYF,TGTGCCAGCAGCTCCGGGACCCTGGGAGCAGATACGCAGTATTTT
TRBV28,-,many,TRBJ2-5,CASRRGGAPVETQYF,TGTGCCAGCAGGCGAGGGGGGGCTCCGGTGGAGACCCAGTACTTC
TRBV5-1,-,many,TRBJ2-1,CASSLVLSESSYNEQFF,TGCGCCAGCAGCTTGGTTTTGTCAGAGAGCTCCTACAATGAGCAGTTCTTC
TRBV4-1,-,many,TRBJ2-7,CASSPTSSEQYF,TGCGCCAGCAGCCCCACTAGTTCCGAGCAGTACTTC
TRBV7-2,TRBD2,-,TRBJ2-2,CATSGGRRNTGELFF,TGTGCCACCTCGGGGGGACGGCGAAACACCGGGGAGCTGTTTTTT
TRBV4-1,-,many,TRBJ2-1,CASSQGAGGFDNEQFF,TGCGCCAGCAGCCAAGGGGCCGGCGGATTCGACAATGAGCAGTTCTTC
TRBV27,-,many,TRBJ2-3,CASSFRFGDTQYF,TGTGCCAGCAGTTTCAGATTCGGGGATACGCAGTATTTT
TRBV20-1,-,many,TRBJ2-2,CSARNPGTRTNTGELFF,TGCAGTGCTAGAAACCCCGGGACCAGGACCAACACCGGGGAGCTGTTTTTT
TRBV5-1,TRBD2,many,TRBJ2-5,CASSFVGGGLQETQYF,TGCGCCAGCAGCTTTGTGGGGGGGGGACTCCAAGAGACCCAGTACTTC
TRBV12-3/TRBV12-4,-,-,TRBJ1-1,CASSPGRGYWVNF,TGTGCCAGCAGCCCCGGGCGCGGCTACTGGGTGAACTTT
TRBV11-1,TRBD2,many,TRBJ2-3,CASSLDGERGFADTQYF,TGTGCCAGCAGCTTAGATGGTGAGCGGGGGTTTGCAGATACGCAGTATTTT
TRBV6-5,-,many,TRBJ2-7,CASKAGNYYEQYF,TGTGCCAGCAAGGCGGGCAACTACTACGAGCAGTACTTC
TRBV7-2,TRBD2,many,TRBJ2-5,CASSRGDHQETQYF,TGTGCCAGCAGCCGGGGGGACCACCAAGAGACCCAGTACTTC
TRBV29-1,TRBD2,many,TRBJ2-3,CSVEGLASADTQYF,TGCAGCGTTGAGGGACTAGCGTCGGCAGATACGCAGTATTTT
TRBV29-1,-,many,TRBJ2-3,CSTLSRGRVKTDTQYF,TGCAGCACCCTCTCCCGGGGGCGCGTTAAAACAGATACGCAGTATTTT
TRBV20-1,TRBD1,few,TRBJ2-7,CSARGFGTGSSYEQYF,TGCAGTGCTAGGGGGTTCGGGACAGGATCTTCCTACGAGCAGTACTTC
TRBV5-1,-,many,TRBJ2-6,CASSSGESSGANVLTF,TGCGCCAGCAGCTCGGGGGAAAGCTCTGGGGCCAACGTCCTGACTTTC
TRBV15,-,many,TRBJ2-3,CATAAMAHSTDTQYF,TGTGCTACCGCCGCAATGGCGCATAGCACAGATACGCAGTATTTT
TRBV6-1,-,-,TRBJ2-7,CASNRPNSYEQYF,TGTGCCAGCAATCGACCTAACTCCTACGAGCAGTACTTC
TRBV28,-,-,TRBJ2-3,CASSRQFRVVTDTQYF,TGTGCCAGCAGCAGACAATTTCGGGTGGTCACAGATACGCAGTATTTT
TRBV5-1,-,many,TRBJ2-1,CASSLVTSYNEQFF,TGCGCCAGCAGCTTGGTGACTAGCTACAATGAGCAGTTCTTC
TRBV20-1,-,many,TRBJ2-7,CSARDHTTYEQYF,TGCAGTGCTAGAGACCACACGACCTACGAGCAGTACTTC
TRBV20-1,-,many,TRBJ2-7,CSARSRPSYEQYF,TGCAGTGCTAGGAGCAGGCCCTCCTACGAGCAGTACTTC
TRBV29-1,TRBD2,-,TRBJ2-1,CSVNGVSGGAYNEQFF,TGCAGCGTCAATGGGGTGAGCGGGGGGGCCTACAATGAGCAGTTCTTC
TRBV5-1,TRBD1,many,TRBJ2-2,CASGLQGAHSGELFF,TGCGCCAGCGGGCTACAGGGGGCGCACAGCGGGGAGCTGTTTTTT
TRBV4-1,-,many,TRBJ1-5,CASSQDVDTRRHQPQHF,TGCGCCAGCAGCCAAGATGTTGACACTCGGAGGCATCAGCCCCAGCATTTT
TRBV5-1,TRBD1,many,TRBJ2-7,CASSQTGGSLEQYF,TGCGCCAGCAGCCAGACAGGGGGAAGTCTCGAGCAGTACTTC
TRBV12-3/TRBV12-4,TRBD2,-,TRBJ2-5,CASSLSASGGGETQYF,TGTGCCAGCAGTTTATCGGCTAGCGGGGGAGGAGAGACCCAGTACTTC
TRBV6-5,-,few,TRBJ1-1,CASRGVGATEAFF,TGTGCCAGCAGGGGTGTAGGGGCAACTGAAGCTTTCTTT
TRBV20-1,TRBD1,-,TRBJ1-2,CSATTGCVGVYTF,TGCAGTGCTACGACAGGGTGCGTCGGTGTCTACACCTTC